Below, 30 T cell receptor beta chains from the same sample are listed, as sequenced in a study of blood T cells in healthy people across ages. A second PCR, run for roughly 7 to 11 cycles, used a sample-barcoded 5' primer plus a J-beta primer mix. TCRdb fed the 5' RACE reads into MiXCR, producing one record per CDR3 protein. The data show 980,000 or so distinct CDR3 sequences, roughly 43% seen once. The sequenced material came from blood. The receptors come from a man aged 25 to 40 in good health.

This clonotype came up a few times. The V and J genes are TRBV6-1 and TRBJ2-3, with TRBD2 matching over 11 bases. The V segment lost 9 bases and the J segment 4 bases; nucleotides outside the gene matches: 9. In germline, CDR1 is MNHNS, CDR2 SASEGT. The CDR3 is 15 residues long. The CDR3 sequence: CASSFSGGAADTQYF. The DNA for the CDR3 is TGTGCCAGTTCGTTTAGCGGGGGGGCCGCAGATACGCAGTATTTT.

This clonotype occurred a few times. CDR3 nucleotide sequence: TGTGCCAGCAGCTTGTGGGTTGACGTACAGGGAGAGACCCAGTACTTC. It translates to CASSLWVDVQGETQYF. The J gene is TRBJ2-5, the V gene TRBV5-5; possibly TRBD1 for D (6 bases). The V gene's germline CDR1 is SGHKS and CDR2 YYEKEE (reference sequence). The CDR3 sequence is 16 residues long. V gave up 1 base and J gave up 4 bases, with 17 bases separating them.

The chain joins TRBV3-1 to TRBJ2-3; D gene unclear. CDR1 is LGHDT, CDR2 YNNKEL, per germline (reference sequence). V lost 0 bases, J lost 1 base, and 14 bases lay in between. CDR3 size: 17 residues. The CDR3 nucleotides read TGTGCCAGCAGCCAAGATCAGCTCCTGTTCGGCACAGATACGCAGTATTTT. It encodes CASSQDQLLFGTDTQYF.

This clonotype was recorded at least ten times. The J gene is TRBJ2-7, the V gene TRBV21-1; the D call in the table, TRBD1, was not verified against the DNA. TRBV21-1 corresponds to a pseudogene. The CDR3 loop spans 17 amino acids. CDR3 protein: CASSKKGTGGFSYEQYF. CDR3 DNA sequence: TGTGCCAGCAGCAAAAAGGGGACAGGGGGTTTTTCCTACGAGCAGTACTTC.

Of note for this clonotype: The junction differs from germline at one of its ends, possibly a read error. V and J are TRBV4-1 and TRBJ2-5; TRBD2 is a possible D gene (7 bases). CDR1 and CDR2 (germline): MGHRA, YSYEKL. CDR3 length: 16 amino acids. CDR3: CVSSQLGGELQETQYF. CDR3 DNA: TGCGTCAGCAGCCAACTAGGGGGGGAGCTCCAAGAGACCCAGTACTTC.

CDR3 loop: CASSLESHTEAFF. As DNA, the CDR3 is TGTGCCAGCAGTTTGGAAAGTCACACTGAAGCTTTCTTT. The chain links TRBV12-3 or TRBV12-4 to TRBJ1-1; D unclear. The CDR3 consists of 13 residues. Trimming cost V 3 bases and J 3 bases, with 8 bases left between them.

The chain is built from TRBV27 and TRBJ2-7, with 9 nucleotides matching TRBD1. Germline V gene sequence: CDR1 MNHEY, CDR2 SMNVEV (reference sequence). The CDR3 totals 16 residues. The V and J ends lost 2 bases and 5 bases, in that order; junction bases with no gene match: 10. CDR3 bases: TGTGCCAGCAGTTTAAAAGGTCCGGGACAGGGCAACGAGCAGTACTTC. This codes for CASSLKGPGQGNEQYF.

The V and J genes are TRBV28 and TRBJ2-4, with no clear D. V lost 7 bases and J lost 1, with 5 bases in between. The length of the CDR3 is 12 residues. Germline CDR1 reads MDHEN; CDR2 reads SYDVKM. DNA of the CDR3: TGTGCCAGCAATAGCGCCAAAAACATTCAGTACTTC. Translating it yields CASNSAKNIQYF. Variable domain in full (rest from reference TRBV28 and TRBJ2-4): DVKVTQSSRYLVKRTGEKVFLECVQDMDHENMFWYRQDPGLGLRLIYFSYDVKMKEKGDIPEGYSVSREKKERFSLILESASTNQTSMYLCASNSAKNIQYFGAGTRLSVL.

The chain combines TRBV25-1 with TRBJ1-4, with D maybe TRBD1 (6 bases). The germline gives CDR1 MGHDK, CDR2 SYGVNS. The V end lost 4 bases, the J end lost 8 bases, and 14 bases lay between the germline ends. This CDR3 is built from 14 residues. The CDR3 here is CASSVGGSREKLFF. CDR3 sequence (DNA): TGTGCCAGCAGTGTGGGGGGCTCGAGGGAAAAACTGTTTTTT.

There are a few counts of this clonotype. The chain joins TRBV7-9 to TRBJ2-5; 8 nucleotides match TRBD2. The CDR3 spans 15 residues. Germline V gives CDR1 SEHNR, CDR2 FQNEAQ (reference sequence). After removal of 5 bases from V and 2 bases from J, the junction contained 7 bases not matched to a gene. The CDR3 spells CASSRDSGGQETQYF. The CDR3 DNA is TGTGCCAGCAGCCGCGACAGCGGGGGTCAAGAGACCCAGTACTTC.

This chain links TRBV6-2 or TRBV6-3 with TRBJ1-2, with D tentatively TRBD1 (5 bases). Germline V gives CDR1 MNHEY, CDR2 SVGEGT. Trimming removed 2 bases at V and 2 bases at J, with 9 bases between. This CDR3 has 14 residues. In DNA form, the CDR3 reads TGTGCCAGCAGTTACCGGGGGAGGAACTATGGCTACACCTTC. Translation gives CASSYRGRNYGYTF.

The chain has TRBV5-1 and TRBJ2-7, with a weak D call TRBD1 (5 bases). In germline, CDR1 is SGHRS, CDR2 YFSETQ. This CDR3 has 15 residues. Trimming took 1 base from V and 7 from J, leaving 18 bases between them. CDR3 region: CASSLSAGSGNEQYF. CDR3 DNA sequence: TGCGCCAGCAGCTTGTCGGCAGGGTCCGGAAATGAGCAGTACTTC.

The gene calls are TRBV29-1 and TRBJ1-2; 9 bases map to TRBD1. Per germline, CDR1 SQVTM and CDR2 ANQGSEA. Trimming at V came to 4 bases and at J to 5 bases, leaving 5 bases not matched to a gene. CDR3 length: 13 amino acids. DNA of the CDR3: TGCAGCGTTGCGACCGGGACAGGGTATGGCTACACCTTC. This gives the protein CSVATGTGYGYTF.

Of note for this clonotype: This may stem from a read error, because a much larger clone lies one nucleotide away. This chain uses TRBV6-1 with TRBJ2-1; the D is unclear. The J call could be wrong; TRBJ2-7 is a better fit for the DNA end. CDR1 and CDR2 from the germline V gene are MNHNS and SASEGT. The CDR3 covers 14 residues. As DNA, the CDR3 is TGTGCCAGCACTCGGCTCCAAGCCTACAATGAGCAGTACTTC. Translation: CASTRLQAYNEQYF.

This clonotype was observed a few times. This CDR3 reads CASSTQGRGPTDTQYF. In nucleotides, the CDR3 is TGTGCCAGCAGCACCCAGGGGCGGGGACCGACAGATACGCAGTATTTT. The rearrangement links TRBV7-9 to TRBJ2-3, with D perhaps given as TRBD1 or TRBD2 (6 bases each). V was cut by 5 bases and J by 3 bases, with 18 bases left in between. This CDR3 spans 16 amino acids. In germline, CDR1 is SEHNR, CDR2 FQNEAQ (reference sequence). Together with reference TRBV7-9 and TRBJ2-3, the CDR3 gives the full variable domain: DTGVSQNPRHKITKRGQNVTFRCDPISEHNRLYWYRQTLGQGPEFLTYFQNEAQLEKSRLLSDRFSAERPKGSFSTLEIQRTEQGDSAMYLCASSTQGRGPTDTQYFGPGTRLTVL.

This clonotype showed up many times. The V call is TRBV7-8, the J call TRBJ2-5; D gene ambiguous. This CDR3 has 15 residues. Trimming pared 0 bases from V and 1 base from J, leaving 9 bases between. Per the germline V gene, CDR1 is SGHVS and CDR2 is FQNEAQ. The chain's CDR3 is CASSLAARIQETQYF. CDR3 bases: TGTGCCAGCAGCTTAGCGGCCAGAATCCAAGAGACCCAGTACTTC.

This clonotype was seen a handful of times. A read error may account for a junction end that differs from germline. V is TRBV4-2 and J is TRBJ1-1, with TRBD1 as a possible D gene (6 bases). Germline lookup yields CDR1 LGHNA and CDR2 YNFKEQ. The CDR3 loop spans 12 amino acids. The CDR3 nucleotides read TGTGCCAACAGCCTCCTTCAGGGGCGCGCTTTCTTT. Residues: CANSLLQGRAFF.

This clonotype was picked up one time. V and J are TRBV21-1 and TRBJ2-7; TRBD1 is the table's D call and was not checked against the DNA. TRBV21-1 is noted as a pseudogene. The CDR3 sequence is 14 residues long. CDR3 sequence: CASPRGQGTYEQYF. CDR3 coding DNA: TGTGCCAGCCCTCGGGGACAGGGAACCTACGAGCAGTACTTC.

This clonotype was found a few times. The rearrangement links TRBV5-1 to TRBJ2-3, with 9 bases lining up with TRBD2. Germline assignment: CDR1 SGHRS and CDR2 YFSETQ. Trimming cost V 0 bases and J 0 bases; bases outside gene matches: 8. This CDR3 contains 18 residues. The CDR3 is CASSLAQTSGGSTDTQYF. The CDR3 coding sequence is TGCGCCAGCAGCTTGGCACAGACTAGCGGAGGGAGCACAGATACGCAGTATTTT. Together with reference TRBV5-1 and TRBJ2-3, the CDR3 gives the full variable domain: KAGVTQTPRYLIKTRGQQVTLSCSPISGHRSVSWYQQTPGQGLQFLFEYFSETQRNKGNFPGRFSGRQFSNSRSEMNVSTLELGDSALYLCASSLAQTSGGSTDTQYFGPGTRLTVL.

This chain joins TRBV7-3 and TRBJ2-7; D gene uncertain. V was cut by 5 bases and J by 3 bases, with 8 bases left in between. This CDR3 has 12 amino acids. Germline V CDR1 and CDR2: SGHTA, FQGTGA. CDR3: CASSPDIYEQYF. Written as DNA, the CDR3 is TGTGCCAGCAGCCCCGATATCTACGAGCAGTACTTC.

This clonotype was detected a few times. The chain joins TRBV20-1 to TRBJ2-5, with D possibly TRBD2 on 6 matching bases. Trimming took 7 bases from V and 11 from J, leaving 23 bases between them. The CDR3 length is 13 residues. Germline V CDR1 and CDR2: DFQATT, SNEGSKA (reference sequence). CDR3 sequence: CSGSGTAKGEQYF. The CDR3 DNA sequence: TGCAGTGGGTCAGGGACTGCCAAAGGGGAGCAGTACTTC.

The CDR3 sequence is CASSFSSGGANEQFF. CDR3 DNA sequence: TGTGCCAGCAGTTTCTCTAGCGGGGGGGCCAATGAGCAGTTCTTC. The V gene is TRBV28, the J gene TRBJ2-1; 12 bases agree with TRBD2. After removal of 3 bases from V and 6 bases from J, the junction contained 3 bases not matched to a gene. CDR1 and CDR2 (germline): MDHEN, SYDVKM. The CDR3 runs 15 residues.

This clonotype was counted between two and nine times. The V and J genes are TRBV7-8 and TRBJ1-1; 9 bases are a match to TRBD1. The CDR3 contains 16 residues. J lost 4 bases, V lost 5 bases, and 11 bases had no gene match. Germline V CDR1 and CDR2: SGHVS, FQNEAQ. The CDR3, as DNA: TGTGCCAGCAGCCCATGGGTTGGGACAGGGCTCACTGAAGCTTTCTTT. It is translated as CASSPWVGTGLTEAFF.

The rearrangement uses TRBV7-8 and TRBJ2-3, with 10 bases fitting TRBD2. The CDR3 totals 16 residues. J lost 2 bases, V lost 5 bases, and 7 bases had no gene match. The V gene's germline CDR1 is SGHVS and CDR2 FQNEAQ. CDR3 coding DNA: TGTGCCAGCAGCCCGCCACTAGCGGGGTTCACAGATACGCAGTATTTT. This encodes CASSPPLAGFTDTQYF.

The rearrangement links TRBV7-2 to TRBJ2-3, with a possible D match to TRBD1 (7 bases). CDR1 and CDR2 (germline): SGHTA, FQGNSA. The germline V and J ends were trimmed by 1 base and 2 bases, with 13 bases remaining between them. CDR3 length: 16 residues. DNA for the CDR3: TGTGCCAGCAGCTTAGGGAGGGGGCGCATCACAGATACGCAGTATTTT. Encoded protein: CASSLGRGRITDTQYF.

This clonotype was counted ten times or more. This chain joins TRBV11-3 and TRBJ2-1; 8 bases align to TRBD2. Germline V gene lookup returns CDR1 SGHNT and CDR2 YENEEA. CDR3 size: 16 residues. V gave up 4 bases and J gave up 6 bases; unmatched junction bases: 11. DNA for the CDR3: TGTGCCAGCAGCTCCGCCAATATAGCGGGGCCCAATGAGCAGTTCTTC. It yields the protein CASSSANIAGPNEQFF.

The gene calls are TRBV6-1 and TRBJ2-3; 11 nucleotides line up with TRBD2. This CDR3 is built from 17 residues. The V segment lost 1 base and the J segment 0 bases; nucleotides outside the gene matches: 3. The germline CDR1 and CDR2 sequences are MNHNS and SASEGT. The CDR3 region has the DNA TGTGCCAGCAGTGAAGAGGTAGCGGGGGGGAGCACAGATACGCAGTATTTT. Protein product: CASSEEVAGGSTDTQYF.

This chain uses TRBV6-2 or TRBV6-3 with TRBJ1-6, with 9 nucleotides matching TRBD1. V was clipped by 6 bases and J by 11 bases; unmatched bases: 11. The germline gives CDR1 MNHEY, CDR2 SVGEGT. This CDR3 spans 15 amino acids. For the CDR3, the DNA is TGTGCCAGCAGCCGGGATGGGACAGGGTCGGCACCCCTCCACTTT. It is translated as CASSRDGTGSAPLHF.

The chain couples TRBV20-1 to TRBJ2-7, with 8 bases identical to TRBD2. The CDR3 sequence is 14 residues long. Looked up from germline, CDR1 is DFQATT and CDR2 is SNEGSKA (reference sequence). J was trimmed by 2 bases and V by 5 bases; bases with no gene match: 8. The CDR3 DNA reads as TGCAGTGCTGTTCCCCCGGGAGGGACCTACGAGCAGTACTTC. Translating it yields CSAVPPGGTYEQYF.

The chain uses TRBV3-1 and TRBJ1-5, with D unclear. Germline V gene data show CDR1 as LGHDT and CDR2 as YNNKEL (reference sequence). V was shortened by 0 bases and J by 0 bases, with 9 bases between the two germline ends. The CDR3 runs to 16 residues. The CDR3 spells CASSQEGIGSNQPQHF. CDR3 coding DNA: TGTGCCAGCAGCCAAGAGGGGATAGGTAGCAATCAGCCCCAGCATTTT.